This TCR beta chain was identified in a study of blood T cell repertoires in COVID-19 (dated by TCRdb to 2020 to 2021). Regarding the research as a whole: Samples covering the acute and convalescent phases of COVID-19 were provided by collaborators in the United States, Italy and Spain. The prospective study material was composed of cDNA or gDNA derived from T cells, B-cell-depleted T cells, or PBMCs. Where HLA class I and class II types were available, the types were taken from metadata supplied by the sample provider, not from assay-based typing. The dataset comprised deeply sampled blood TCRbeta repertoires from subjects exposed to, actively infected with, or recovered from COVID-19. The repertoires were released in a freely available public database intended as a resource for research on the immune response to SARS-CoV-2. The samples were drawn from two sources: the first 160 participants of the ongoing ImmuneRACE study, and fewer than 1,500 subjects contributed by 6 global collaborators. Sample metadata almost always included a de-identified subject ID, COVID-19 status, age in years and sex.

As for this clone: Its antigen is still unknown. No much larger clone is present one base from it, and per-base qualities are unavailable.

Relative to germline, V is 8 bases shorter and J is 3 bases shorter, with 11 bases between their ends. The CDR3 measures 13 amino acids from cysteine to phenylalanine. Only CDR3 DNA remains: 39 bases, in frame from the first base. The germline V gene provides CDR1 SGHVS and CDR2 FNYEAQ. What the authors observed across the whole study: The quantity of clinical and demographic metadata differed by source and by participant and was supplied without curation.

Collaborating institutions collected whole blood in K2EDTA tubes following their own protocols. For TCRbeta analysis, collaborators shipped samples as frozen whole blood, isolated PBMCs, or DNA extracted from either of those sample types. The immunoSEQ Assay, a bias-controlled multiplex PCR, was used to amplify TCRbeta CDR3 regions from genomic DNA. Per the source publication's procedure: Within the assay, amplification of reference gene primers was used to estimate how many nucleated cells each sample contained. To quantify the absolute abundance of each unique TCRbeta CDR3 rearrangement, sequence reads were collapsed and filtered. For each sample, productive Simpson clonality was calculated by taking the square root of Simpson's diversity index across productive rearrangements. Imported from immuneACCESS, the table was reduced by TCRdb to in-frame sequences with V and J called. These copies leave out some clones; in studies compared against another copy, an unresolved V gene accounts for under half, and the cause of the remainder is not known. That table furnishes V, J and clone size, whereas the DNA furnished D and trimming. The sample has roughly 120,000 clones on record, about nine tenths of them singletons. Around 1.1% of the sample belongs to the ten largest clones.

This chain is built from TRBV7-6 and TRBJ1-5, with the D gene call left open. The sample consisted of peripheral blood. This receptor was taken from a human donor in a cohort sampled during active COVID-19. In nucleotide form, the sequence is TGTGCCAGCGCGCCGTCCCCCAATCAGCCCCAGCATTTT. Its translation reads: CASAPSPNQPQHF. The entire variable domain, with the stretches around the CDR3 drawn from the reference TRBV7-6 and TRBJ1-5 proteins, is GAGVSQSPRYKVTKRGQDVALRCDPISGHVSLYWYRQALGQGPEFLTYFNYEAQQDKSGLPNDRFSAERPEGSISTLTIQRTEQRDSAMYRCASAPSPNQPQHFGDGTRLSIL.